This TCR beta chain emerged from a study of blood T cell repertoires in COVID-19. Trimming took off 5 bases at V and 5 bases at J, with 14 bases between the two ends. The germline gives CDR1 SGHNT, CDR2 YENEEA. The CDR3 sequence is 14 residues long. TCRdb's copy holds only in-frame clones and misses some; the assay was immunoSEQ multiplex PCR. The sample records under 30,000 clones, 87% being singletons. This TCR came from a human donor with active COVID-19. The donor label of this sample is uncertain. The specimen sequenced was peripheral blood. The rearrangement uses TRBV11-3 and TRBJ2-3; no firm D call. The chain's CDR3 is CASSLRRSVDTQYF. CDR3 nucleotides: TGTGCCAGCAGCCTAAGACGGAGCGTAGATACGCAGTATTTT.